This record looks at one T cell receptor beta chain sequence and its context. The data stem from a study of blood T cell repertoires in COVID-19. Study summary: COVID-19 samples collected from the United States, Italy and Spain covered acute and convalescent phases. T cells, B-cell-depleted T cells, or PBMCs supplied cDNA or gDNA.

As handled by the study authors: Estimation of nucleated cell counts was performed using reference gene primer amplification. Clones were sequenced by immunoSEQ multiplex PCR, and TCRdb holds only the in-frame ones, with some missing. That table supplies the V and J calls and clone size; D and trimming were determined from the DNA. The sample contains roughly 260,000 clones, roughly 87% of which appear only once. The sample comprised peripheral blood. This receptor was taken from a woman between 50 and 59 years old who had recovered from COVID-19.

The CDR3 loop reads CAVGGSGNTIYF. CDR3 sequence (DNA): TGTGCCGTCGGAGGGTCTGGAAACACCATATATTTT. The V call is TRBV27, the J call TRBJ1-3; no firm D call. Per the germline V gene, CDR1 is MNHEY and CDR2 is SMNVEV (reference sequence). This CDR3 has 12 residues. Trimming took off 11 bases at V and 1 base at J, with 9 bases between the two ends.